The 17 T cell receptor beta chains in this list originate from one sample, sequenced in a study of beta chain features in type 1 diabetes. Expressed TCRB transcripts got sequenced, as all isolated RNA was reverse transcribed. Assay: immunoSEQ multiplex PCR; the TCRdb copy retains only in-frame clones and omits some. Here the sample spans 450,000 or so clones, approximately 10% being singletons. Sequencing input: naive CD4+ T cells from blood. These receptors all come from a woman aged 18-30 years in good health.

This chain connects TRBV6-5 to TRBJ2-2; 7 nucleotides agree with TRBD2. Trimming at V came to 0 bases and at J to 5 bases, leaving 0 bases not matched to a gene. Per the germline V gene, CDR1 is MNHEY and CDR2 is SVGAGI. The CDR3 is made up of 14 amino acids. The CDR3 is CASSYSGLTGELFF. The CDR3, as DNA: TGTGCCAGCAGTTACTCGGGACTAACCGGGGAGCTGTTTTTT.

The J gene is TRBJ2-1, the V gene TRBV5-1; perhaps TRBD1 as D (5 bases). The germline V gene has CDR1 SGHRS and CDR2 YFSETQ. The ends were cut back, 4 bases at V and 10 bases at J, with 18 bases in the middle. This CDR3 has 14 amino acids. The CDR3 DNA reads TGCGCCAGCAGCACGACAGTACCCCCTGGGGAGCAGTTCTTC. Translation: CASSTTVPPGEQFF.

This clone occurred a few times. This chain connects TRBV9 to TRBJ2-5, with TRBD2 matching over 9 bases. With V trimmed by 4 bases and J by 1 base, 5 bases remained unmatched. The germline CDR1 and CDR2 sequences are SGDLS and YYNGEE. This CDR3 contains 15 residues. The CDR3 region has the DNA TGTGCCAGCAGCAGCTTAGCGGGGGCCCAAGAGACCCAGTACTTC. Protein: CASSSLAGAQETQYF.

The chain is built from TRBV11-3 and TRBJ1-1; TRBD1 agrees at 8 bases. The CDR3 runs to 14 residues. J lost 0 bases, V lost 5 bases, and 2 bases had no gene match. The germline CDR1 and CDR2 sequences are SGHNT and YENEEA. The CDR3 region is CASSVTGVNTEAFF. The CDR3 DNA sequence: TGTGCCAGCAGCGTGACAGGGGTGAACACTGAAGCTTTCTTT. Full variable domain (outside the CDR3, taken from reference TRBV11-3 and TRBJ1-1): EAGVVQSPRYKIIEKKQPVAFWCNPISGHNTLYWYLQNLGQGPELLIRYENEEAVDDSQLPKDRFSAERLKGVDSTLKIQPAELGDSAVYLCASSVTGVNTEAFFGQGTRLTVV.

The chain couples TRBV6-1 to TRBJ1-1; D is unclear. The CDR3 is 14 residues long. From germline, CDR1 is MNHNS and CDR2 SASEGT. Trimming took off 5 bases at V and 4 bases at J, with 14 bases between the two ends. DNA for the CDR3: TGTGCCAGCAGTATTGGAGGGTCTAGCACTGAAGCTTTCTTT. This sequence encodes CASSIGGSSTEAFF.

The chain uses TRBV2 and TRBJ2-6; 8 bases agree with TRBD1. This CDR3 contains 15 residues. From germline, CDR1 is SNHLY and CDR2 FYNNEI. Losses at the gene ends were 6 bases for V and 3 bases for J; bases not matched to a gene: 4. The CDR3 is CASRTGGSGANVLTF. The DNA of the CDR3 is TGTGCCAGCAGAACAGGGGGAAGTGGGGCCAACGTCCTGACTTTC.

In its sample, this clone was seen a few times. The chain combines TRBV5-1 with TRBJ2-5, with D possibly matching TRBD1 (5 bases). The CDR3 has 12 amino acids. The V end lost 0 bases, the J end lost 11 bases, and 11 bases lay between the germline ends. Per the germline V gene, CDR1 is SGHRS and CDR2 is YFSETQ. Here the CDR3 DNA reads TGCGCCAGCAGCTTGGGTAGGACATCTCAGTACTTC. This gives the protein CASSLGRTSQYF. The variable domain in full, completed from reference TRBV5-1 and TRBJ2-5, reads KAGVTQTPRYLIKTRGQQVTLSCSPISGHRSVSWYQQTPGQGLQFLFEYFSETQRNKGNFPGRFSGRQFSNSRSEMNVSTLELGDSALYLCASSLGRTSQYFGPGTRLLVL.

This clone was detected only a few times. The chain uses TRBV7-2 and TRBJ2-5, with D unresolved. The length of the CDR3 is 14 residues. Germline assignment: CDR1 SGHTA and CDR2 FQGNSA. Trimming shortened V by 2 bases and J by 5 bases, and 12 bases separated the two germline ends. The CDR3 DNA reads as TGTGCCAGCAGCTTATTTGGTTTGGGCGAGACCCAGTACTTC. Translation: CASSLFGLGETQYF.

The chain recombines TRBV5-6 with TRBJ1-4; tentative D call: TRBD1 (5 bases). Looked up from germline, CDR1 is SGHDT and CDR2 is YYEEEE. The CDR3 is made up of 13 amino acids. Trimming cost V 3 bases and J 7 bases, with 10 bases left between them. The CDR3 DNA follows: TGTGCCAGCAGCTGGGCAGGGAGTGAAAAACTGTTTTTT. Translating it yields CASSWAGSEKLFF.

This clone appeared a few times. The chain has TRBV29-1 and TRBJ2-7; TRBD1 matches 12 bases. Trimming cost V 6 bases and J 7 bases; bases outside gene matches: 7. From germline, CDR1 is SQVTM and CDR2 ANQGSEA. The CDR3 is 13 residues long. The CDR3 region is CSVPGQGAGEQYF. For the CDR3, the DNA is TGCAGCGTCCCGGGACAGGGGGCGGGAGAGCAGTACTTC.

In this sample, this clone turned up a few times. The chain combines TRBV30 with TRBJ1-1, with a weak D call TRBD1 (6 bases). The V and J ends lost 5 bases and 10 bases respectively, with 26 bases between them. The length of the CDR3 is 15 residues. The V gene's germline CDR1 is GTSNPN and CDR2 SVGIG (reference sequence). The CDR3 DNA reads as TGTGCCTGGGACCCCTCTGGGGGGGCACCCTTTGGAGCTTTCTTT. It encodes CAWDPSGGAPFGAFF. The variable domain in full, completed from reference TRBV30 and TRBJ1-1, reads SQTIHQWPATLVQPVGSPLSLECTVEGTSNPNLYWYRQAAGRGLQLLFYSVGIGQISSEVPQNLSASRPQDRQFILSSKKLLLSDSGFYLCAWDPSGGAPFGAFFGQGTRLTVV.

This clone was counted only a few times. The chain combines TRBV18 with TRBJ2-3; D ambiguous. Germline lookup yields CDR1 KGHSH and CDR2 LQKENI. With 5 bases removed from V and 0 bases from J, the gap between germline ends came to 9 bases. The CDR3 totals 14 residues. The CDR3 nucleotides read TGTGCCAGCTCATCTGGGCCAAGCACAGATACGCAGTATTTT. It yields the protein CASSSGPSTDTQYF.

The J gene is TRBJ2-1, the V gene TRBV7-3; unclear D gene. Germline V gene lookup returns CDR1 SGHTA and CDR2 FQGTGA. The CDR3 sequence is 13 residues long. V was pared by 5 bases and J by 8 bases, with 13 bases between. The CDR3 DNA follows: TGTGCCAGCAGCACGTACCATGGCTATGAGCAGTTCTTC. Protein: CASSTYHGYEQFF.

This clone was seen a few times. The rearrangement links TRBV2 to TRBJ2-7; D is unclear. Trimming cost V 2 bases and J 5 bases, with 4 bases left between them. The CDR3 extends over 11 amino acids. The V gene's germline CDR1 is SNHLY and CDR2 FYNNEI. The CDR3 here is CASSEYDEQYF. The CDR3 coding sequence is TGTGCCAGCAGTGAATACGACGAGCAGTACTTC.

The chain combines TRBV12-5 with TRBJ1-5, with D hard to call. CDR3 size: 15 residues. Germline loops: CDR1 LGHNT, CDR2 FRNRAP. V lost 0 bases, J lost 5 bases, and 11 bases lay in between. CDR3 sequence: CASGLVIMGYQPQHF. For the CDR3, the DNA is TGTGCTAGTGGTTTGGTAATTATGGGGTATCAGCCCCAGCATTTT.

This clone came up a few times. The chain links TRBV9 to TRBJ2-1, with D perhaps TRBD2 (6 bases). CDR1 SGDLS and CDR2 YYNGEE come from the germline V gene. The CDR3 covers 15 residues. Between the trimmed V and J ends, which lost 1 base and 0 bases, there was a span of 8 bases. CDR3: CASSVFGSSYNEQFF. In nucleotides, the CDR3 is TGTGCCAGCAGCGTATTCGGGAGCTCCTACAATGAGCAGTTCTTC. The variable domain in full, with the rest retrieved from reference TRBV9 and TRBJ2-1, is DSGVTQTPKHLITATGQRVTLRCSPRSGDLSVYWYQQSLDQGLQFLIQYYNGEERAKGNILERFSAQQFPDLHSELNLSSLELGDSALYFCASSVFGSSYNEQFFGPGTRLTVL.

CDR3 sequence (DNA): TGTGCCAGCAGCGGAAAGTCTTTCAGGGGTGGAGACACTGAAGCTTTCTTT. It translates to CASSGKSFRGGDTEAFF. The rearrangement links TRBV9 to TRBJ1-1, with D possibly being TRBD1 (6 bases). Per the germline V gene, CDR1 is SGDLS and CDR2 is YYNGEE. The V and J ends lost 3 bases and 3 bases respectively, with 21 bases between them. The CDR3 covers 17 residues.